This T cell receptor beta chain was identified in a study of blood T cells in healthy people across ages. As concerns this clonotype: A much larger clone is a single base away; this may be a read error.

Primers used in a second PCR of roughly 7 to 11 cycles were a sample-barcoded 5' primer and a J-beta primer mix. TCRdb re-called the 5' RACE reads through MiXCR, storing one row per CDR3 protein. There are hundreds of thousands of distinct CDR3 sequences in the sample; about 43% occur only once, and 25% to 30% lies in the top ten. Sequenced sample: blood. The clonotype was recovered from a man older than 75 in good health.

CDR3 nucleotide sequence: TGTGCCAGCAGTTTAACGATGGTAGGGGCTGGCTACGAGCAGTACTTC. It is translated as CASSLTMVGAGYEQYF. The chain carries TRBV12-3 or TRBV12-4 and TRBJ2-7; tentative D call: TRBD1 (5 bases). With 2 bases removed from V and 3 bases from J, the gap between germline ends came to 17 bases. The CDR3 sequence is 16 residues long.